This is a list of T cell receptor beta chains from one sample in a study of T cells in Graves' hyperthyroidism and ophthalmopathy. Each CDR3 protein is one row after TCRdb ran MiXCR on the multiplex PCR reads. The sample has 300,000 to 450,000 distinct CDR3 sequences; more than 15% are singletons. What was sequenced was blood. Every receptor here comes from a woman aged 18-30 years with Graves' hyperthyroidism that later progressed to Graves' ophthalmopathy. CDR3s include the opening cysteine and the closing phenylalanine or tryptophan. The D gene is left open where the match is weak. Size values are once, few and many counts, or a class for expanded clones, and some rows have none.

size: -; D: TRBD2; J: TRBJ2-4; V: TRBV4-1; CDR3: CASSQDYGRVTKNIQYF; DNA: TGCGCCAGCAGCCAAGATTACGGGAGGGTAACCAAAAACATTCAGTACTTC
size: -; D: TRBD1; J: TRBJ2-5; V: TRBV12-5; CDR3: CARGQGQETQYF; DNA: TGTGCTAGAGGACAGGGCCAAGAGACCCAGTACTTC
size: many; D: TRBD1; J: TRBJ2-1; V: TRBV7-9; CDR3: CASSLDRGGRRNEQFF; DNA: TGTGCCAGCAGCTTAGACAGGGGCGGTAGGCGGAATGAGCAGTTCTTC
size: -; D: -; J: TRBJ2-2; V: TRBV24-1; CDR3: CATSTLNTGELFF; DNA: TGTGCCACCAGTACCTTAAACACCGGGGAGCTGTTTTTT
size: -; D: TRBD2; J: TRBJ2-2; V: TRBV12-3/TRBV12-4; CDR3: CASSHPLAGTGELFF; DNA: TGTGCCAGCAGTCACCCTTTAGCGGGCACCGGGGAGCTGTTTTTT
size: -; D: -; J: TRBJ2-7; V: TRBV2; CDR3: CASSELGAKGEQYF; DNA: TGTGCCAGCAGTGAACTTGGGGCAAAGGGCGAGCAGTACTTC
size: many; D: TRBD2; J: TRBJ2-1; V: TRBV7-2; CDR3: CASSLSSGRIPNEQFF; DNA: TGTGCCAGCAGCTTATCAAGCGGGAGGATCCCCAATGAGCAGTTCTTC
size: many; D: TRBD1; J: TRBJ2-7; V: TRBV27; CDR3: CASSRSRDRAYEQYF; DNA: TGTGCCAGCAGCCGAAGCCGGGACAGGGCTTACGAGCAGTACTTC
size: many; D: -; J: TRBJ1-2; V: TRBV18; CDR3: CASSTEQSNYGYTF; DNA: TGTGCCAGCTCAACAGAACAGTCCAACTATGGCTACACCTTC
size: few; D: TRBD2; J: TRBJ2-7; V: TRBV27; CDR3: CASSLGSGRVGEQYF; DNA: TGTGCCAGCAGTTTAGGAAGCGGGAGGGTTGGGGAGCAGTACTTC
size: many; D: -; J: TRBJ1-2; V: TRBV24-1; CDR3: CATSGGGPRAEGYTF; DNA: TGTGCCACCAGTGGGGGAGGCCCCAGAGCGGAGGGCTACACCTTC
size: many; D: TRBD1; J: TRBJ1-5; V: TRBV2; CDR3: CASSGQGTGQPQHF; DNA: TGTGCCAGCAGTGGACAGGGAACCGGTCAGCCCCAGCATTTT
size: few; D: -; J: TRBJ2-7; V: TRBV30; CDR3: CAFGAESYEQYF; DNA: TGTGCCTTTGGGGCGGAGTCCTACGAGCAGTACTTC
size: many; D: -; J: TRBJ2-7; V: TRBV18; CDR3: CASSPILQGRFEQYF; DNA: TGTGCCAGCTCACCGATTTTGCAGGGGCGCTTTGAGCAGTACTTC
size: many; D: -; J: TRBJ1-1; V: TRBV15; CDR3: CATSRGTGPFTEAFF; DNA: TGTGCCACCAGCAGAGGAACAGGGCCCTTCACTGAAGCTTTCTTT
size: many; D: -; J: TRBJ2-7; V: TRBV6-6; CDR3: CASSYSDEQYF; DNA: TGTGCCAGCAGTTACTCGGACGAACAGTACTTC
size: few; D: TRBD2; J: TRBJ2-3; V: TRBV12-3/TRBV12-4; CDR3: CASSLREKDTQYF; DNA: TGTGCCAGCAGCCTGCGGGAGAAAGATACGCAGTATTTT
size: -; D: -; J: TRBJ2-1; V: TRBV20-1; CDR3: CSARDGSDYNEQFF; DNA: TGCAGTGCTAGAGATGGATCAGACTACAATGAGCAGTTCTTC
size: -; D: TRBD1; J: TRBJ1-4; V: TRBV3-1; CDR3: CASSFRQGIKEKLFF; DNA: TGTGCCAGCAGCTTCCGACAGGGAATTAAGGAAAAACTGTTTTTT
size: -; D: TRBD2; J: TRBJ2-1; V: TRBV5-5; CDR3: CASSQTLSGGSSYNEQFF; DNA: TGCGCCAGCAGCCAGACCTTAAGCGGGGGTAGCTCCTACAATGAGCAGTTCTTC
size: -; D: TRBD1; J: TRBJ2-3; V: TRBV28; CDR3: CASRGQGRDTQYF; DNA: TGTGCCAGCAGAGGACAGGGCAGGGATACGCAGTATTTT
size: many; D: TRBD2; J: TRBJ2-3; V: TRBV11-2; CDR3: CASSRNSLEVLAGGPYGDTQYF; DNA: TGTGCCAGCAGCCGCAATAGCCTTGAAGTACTAGCGGGAGGGCCCTATGGAGATACGCAGTATTTT
size: -; D: TRBD1; J: TRBJ2-7; V: TRBV9; CDR3: CASSVALGQNYEQYF; DNA: TGTGCCAGCAGCGTAGCGTTGGGACAGAATTACGAGCAGTACTTC
size: few; D: -; J: TRBJ1-4; V: TRBV20-1; CDR3: CSARDSGGATNEKLFF; DNA: TGCAGTGCTAGAGATTCCGGGGGGGCAACTAATGAAAAACTGTTTTTT
size: -; D: TRBD2; J: TRBJ2-1; V: TRBV28; CDR3: CASEPGLVTYNEQFF; DNA: TGTGCCAGCGAACCGGGACTAGTAACCTACAATGAGCAGTTCTTC